This TCR beta chain was recovered during a study of regulatory T cells in long-lasting Graves disease. Arm-PCR of CDR3 regions and iRepertoire HTBI primers were used to build TCR beta libraries. TCRdb re-called the multiplex PCR reads through MiXCR, storing one row per CDR3 protein. Seen here are hundreds of thousands of distinct CDR3 sequences, around 15% observed once, and the top ten hold over 20%. This clonotype showed up many times. Its antigen is unknown. The CDR3 has 15 amino acids. Germline CDR1 is LGHDT and CDR2 is YNNKEL (reference sequence). The germline V and J ends were trimmed by 6 bases and 3 bases, with 17 bases remaining between them. Time point given: newly diagnosed GD, antithyroid drugs for less than 3 months. Making the TCR library involved RNA that had been extracted from PBMCs. The study's findings and limits: Persistent patients shared under 3,000 public clonotypes among themselves. Newly diagnosed patients shared fewer, at some 900. Persistent disease favored TRBV28, TRBJ1-2 and TRBJ2-5. Limited samples may have lowered accuracy.

This specimen was peripheral blood mononuclear cells (PBMCs), taken at new diagnosis, from a patient treated with antithyroid drugs. This TCR was recovered from a female donor with Graves disease. The J gene is TRBJ1-1, the V gene TRBV3-1; D is unclear. CDR3 sequence: CASSHGKGGYTEAFF. The DNA of the CDR3 is TGTGCCAGCAGTCACGGTAAAGGAGGATACACTGAAGCTTTCTTT. Drawing the rest from reference TRBV3-1 and TRBJ1-1, the complete variable domain is DTAVSQTPKYLVTQMGNDKSIKCEQNLGHDTMYWYKQDSKKFLKIMFSYNNKELIINETVPNRFSPKSPDKAHLNLHINSLELGDSAVYFCASSHGKGGYTEAFFGQGTRLTVV.